These T cell receptor beta chains were read from a single sample in a study of neurological immune-mediated disorders. TCRdb re-called the 5' RACE reads with MiXCR, one entry per CDR3 protein. Seen here are around 90,000 distinct CDR3 sequences, about 13% observed once, and the top ten hold about 5%. The sample taken for sequencing was PBMCs. The receptors stem from a female donor with HTLV-1-associated myelopathy (HAM/TSP). The CDR3 runs from the conserved cysteine through the conserved F or W. The order of the fields is V gene, clone size, J gene, D gene, CDR3 protein, CDR3 DNA. The D gene is left open where the match is weak. Size is omitted from some rows. Given values are once, few, many or a class for expanded clones.

TRBV29-1	medium-sized	TRBJ2-7	NA	CSVEEVGEQYF	TGCAGCGTTGAAGAGGTCGGCGAGCAGTACTTC
TRBV11-3	many	TRBJ2-2	NA	CASSLTLGFGGRNTGELFF	TGTGCCAGCAGCTTAACCCTAGGATTTGGGGGGCGGAACACCGGGGAGCTGTTTTTT
TRBV6-5	many	TRBJ2-1	NA	CASSYSKKLNEQFF	TGTGCCAGCAGTTACTCGAAAAAGCTTAATGAGCAGTTCTTC
TRBV6-5	many	TRBJ2-3	TRBD2	CASQSSGGATVTDTQYF	TGTGCCAGCCAATCGAGCGGGGGGGCCACGGTGACAGATACGCAGTATTTT
TRBV6-1	many	TRBJ2-1	NA	CASSELGLPYNEQFF	TGTGCCAGCAGTGAGTTAGGACTCCCCTACAATGAGCAGTTCTTC
TRBV19	many	TRBJ2-7	NA	CASSMGSGAHYEQYF	TGTGCCAGTAGTATGGGTTCAGGGGCACACTACGAGCAGTACTTC
TRBV20-1	many	TRBJ2-7	TRBD2	CSAHRGRSSGPSYEQYF	TGCAGTGCCCACCGAGGGAGGTCTAGCGGGCCCTCCTACGAGCAGTACTTC
TRBV6-1	many	TRBJ1-4	NA	CASSEHQGQGEKLFF	TGTGCCAGCAGTGAACATCAGGGCCAAGGTGAAAAACTGTTTTTT
TRBV18	many	TRBJ2-3	NA	CASSPPYGTDTQYF	TGTGCCAGCTCACCCCCCTATGGCACAGATACGCAGTATTTT
TRBV7-9	many	TRBJ1-3	NA	CASSLQQTGSGNTIYF	TGTGCCAGCAGCTTACAGCAAACAGGGTCTGGAAACACCATATATTTT
TRBV29-1	many	TRBJ2-5	TRBD1	CSASRGSQETQYF	TGCAGCGCCTCCAGGGGGAGTCAAGAGACCCAGTACTTC
TRBV20-1	many	TRBJ2-7	TRBD1	CSAPDRVSYEQYF	TGCAGTGCTCCTGACAGGGTTTCCTACGAGCAGTACTTC
TRBV2	NA	TRBJ1-6	NA	CASSVLGQNNSPLHF	TGTGCCAGCAGTGTCTTAGGACAGAATAATTCGCCCCTCCACTTT
TRBV20-1	many	TRBJ1-6	NA	CSARDLTGRNSPLHF	TGCAGTGCTAGAGACCTGACAGGCCGGAATTCACCCCTCCACTTT
TRBV24-1	many	TRBJ2-3	NA	CATSDLRGMEQF	TGTGCCACCAGTGATTTGAGGGGGATGGAACAGTTT
TRBV6-6	many	TRBJ2-3	NA	CATQGGGTDTQYF	TGTGCCACGCAAGGGGGGGGCACAGATACGCAGTATTTT
TRBV5-6	many	TRBJ2-7	TRBD2	CASMRGYRYEQYF	TGTGCCAGCATGCGGGGGTATCGCTACGAGCAGTACTTC
TRBV5-1	many	TRBJ2-2	NA	CASRCRRRNTGELFF	TGCGCCAGCAGGTGTCGACGGCGGAACACCGGGGAGCTGTTTTTT
TRBV5-1	many	TRBJ2-5	NA	CASSGGLQETQYF	TGCGCCAGCAGCGGGGGACTTCAAGAGACCCAGTACTTC
TRBV12-3/TRBV12-4	many	TRBJ2-1	NA	CASSMRRGQGGEQFF	TGTGCCAGCAGCATGAGACGGGGTCAGGGTGGTGAGCAGTTCTTC
TRBV2	many	TRBJ2-3	NA	CATQWVGSTDTQYF	TGTGCCACCCAGTGGGTGGGCAGTACAGATACGCAGTATTTT
TRBV2	many	TRBJ2-3	NA	CASSETVLGGDTQYF	TGTGCCAGCAGTGAAACAGTCCTCGGTGGCGATACGCAGTATTTT
TRBV5-1	many	TRBJ2-1	NA	CASSLAPSSYNEQFF	TGCGCCAGCAGCTTGGCCCCGAGCTCCTACAATGAGCAGTTCTTC
TRBV7-2	NA	TRBJ2-3	NA	CASSLGRGSQYF	TGTGCCAGCAGCTTAGGACGGGGTTCGCAGTATTTT
TRBV18	NA	TRBJ2-1	NA	CASSPPESNEQFF	TGTGCCAGCTCACCACCTGAATCCAATGAGCAGTTCTTC
TRBV7-9	many	TRBJ1-3	NA	CASSFGPSGAGNTIYF	TGTGCCAGCAGCTTTGGTCCTTCTGGGGCTGGAAACACCATATATTTT
TRBV5-1	NA	TRBJ2-1	NA	CAISSFSRGAVEQFF	TGCGCCATCAGCTCGTTTAGCAGGGGGGCCGTTGAGCAGTTCTTC
TRBV29-1	many	TRBJ2-2	TRBD1	CSVELQGARTGELFF	TGCAGCGTTGAGTTACAGGGGGCGCGCACCGGGGAGCTGTTTTTT
TRBV4-1	many	TRBJ1-5	TRBD1	CASSQDRQGFSNQPQHF	TGCGCCAGCAGCCAAGATCGACAGGGGTTTAGCAATCAGCCCCAGCATTTT
TRBV3-1	many	TRBJ2-1	NA	CASSQDGSVNHEQFF	TGTGCCAGCAGCCAAGACGGGTCGGTGAACCATGAGCAGTTCTTC
TRBV20-1	many	TRBJ2-1	NA	CSAPRPGPNYYNEQFF	TGCAGTGCTCCCCGTCCGGGACCGAATTATTACAATGAGCAGTTCTTC
TRBV28	few	TRBJ2-5	NA	CASSFRRGLETQYF	TGTGCCAGCAGTTTTCGGAGGGGGCTAGAGACCCAGTACTTC
TRBV29-1	many	TRBJ2-7	TRBD1	CSVERQGRHEQYF	TGCAGCGTTGAGCGACAGGGAAGACACGAGCAGTACTTC
TRBV5-6	many	TRBJ2-1	NA	CASSPQGSYNEQFF	TGTGCCAGCAGCCCGCAGGGTTCCTACAATGAGCAGTTCTTC
TRBV9	many	TRBJ1-1	NA	CASSVGARPVGRTEAFF	TGTGCCAGCAGCGTAGGAGCCAGACCAGTAGGGCGGACTGAAGCTTTCTTT
TRBV10-3	few	TRBJ2-3	TRBD1	CAISGRDRGTDTQYF	TGTGCCATCAGTGGCCGGGACAGGGGCACAGATACGCAGTATTTT
TRBV5-5	many	TRBJ2-1	NA	CASSLDGGTYNEQFF	TGTGCCAGCAGCTTGGATGGAGGGACCTACAATGAGCAGTTCTTC
TRBV7-2	many	TRBJ2-5	NA	CASSAYPGVTSQETQYF	TGTGCCAGCAGCGCATACCCAGGGGTTACTAGCCAAGAGACCCAGTACTTC
TRBV6-5	many	TRBJ2-7	TRBD2	CASSYAKTSGSPYEQYF	TGTGCCAGCAGTTACGCGAAAACTAGCGGGAGTCCCTACGAGCAGTACTTC
TRBV12-3/TRBV12-4	many	TRBJ1-5	NA	CASSLDRDTQHF	TGTGCCAGCAGTTTAGACCGGGACACCCAGCATTTT
TRBV21-1	many	TRBJ2-2	NA	CASSRIMRNTGELFF	TGTGCCAGCAGCAGAATTATGAGGAACACCGGGGAGCTGTTTTTT
TRBV5-1	many	TRBJ2-2	NA	CASSGTTGSWANTGELFF	TGCGCCAGCAGCGGGACCACAGGGAGTTGGGCTAACACCGGGGAGCTGTTTTTT
TRBV12-3/TRBV12-4	many	TRBJ2-2	NA	CASTPFRDLNTGELFF	TGTGCCAGCACTCCATTCCGGGACTTGAACACCGGGGAGCTGTTTTTT
TRBV5-1	many	TRBJ2-7	TRBD1	CASSLQGGEQYF	TGCGCCAGCAGCTTACAGGGGGGAGAGCAGTACTTC
TRBV5-1	many	TRBJ2-2	TRBD1	CASSGQGNTGELFF	TGCGCCAGCAGCGGACAGGGGAACACCGGGGAGCTGTTTTTT
TRBV6-1	many	TRBJ2-7	NA	CASSEADSYEQYF	TGTGCCAGCAGTGAGGCTGACAGCTACGAGCAGTACTTC
TRBV2	many	TRBJ1-2	NA	CASSDVSGYGYTF	TGTGCCAGCAGTGATGTATCCGGCTATGGCTACACCTTC
TRBV6-1	many	TRBJ2-1	NA	CASSDGWDEQFF	TGTGCCAGCAGTGACGGTTGGGACGAGCAGTTCTTC
TRBV28	many	TRBJ2-7	NA	CASRGRIREQYF	TGTGCCAGCAGGGGACGGATTCGCGAGCAGTACTTC
TRBV5-1	many	TRBJ2-5	NA	CASSQGFWETQYF	TGCGCCAGCAGCCAAGGTTTCTGGGAGACCCAGTACTTC
TRBV5-1	few	TRBJ1-5	TRBD1	CASSLRGGDQPQHF	TGCGCCAGCAGCTTGAGAGGGGGCGATCAGCCCCAGCATTTT
TRBV20-1	many	TRBJ1-1	NA	CSARDRLVDEAFF	TGCAGTGCTCGGGACCGATTAGTAGATGAAGCTTTCTTT
TRBV28	many	TRBJ2-4	TRBD1	CASTEGQAKNIQYF	TGTGCCAGCACTGAGGGACAGGCCAAAAACATTCAGTACTTC
TRBV5-6	many	TRBJ2-3	NA	CASSLGIRGLSTDTQYF	TGTGCCAGCAGCTTGGGAATTCGGGGGCTGTCTACAGATACGCAGTATTTT